This entry describes one TCR beta chain. It lacks a known antigen. One base away there is no much larger clone; base qualities are not given. This entry is derived from a study of tumor-infiltrating lymphocytes in oesophageal squamous cell carcinoma (dated by TCRdb to the mid-2010s). According to the germline V gene, CDR1 reads SGHTA and CDR2 reads FQGNSA. The CDR3, from cysteine to phenylalanine, totals 15 residues. Just CDR3 DNA is preserved here, 45 bases in frame from base 1. Receptor libraries were prepared by PCR. The instrument given in TCRdb is Illumina HiSeq 2000. TCRdb's own reprocessing of the public reads used fastp at Q25 and MiXCR and kept productive beta chains. Each entry merges the rows of one CDR3 protein and shows their most common DNA and genes. In all, the sample holds thousands of distinct CDR3 sequences, and around 64% of those were seen once. 35% to 40% of the sample is in the top ten clones.

The clonotype comes from a female donor with esophageal squamous cell carcinoma. The sequenced sample consisted of esophageal tumor tissue. The V gene is TRBV7-2 and the J gene is TRBJ2-5; 11 middle bases align to TRBD1. The J call may not be correct, given that the DNA end is closer to TRBJ2-7. The nucleotide sequence is given as TGTGCCAGCAGCCCCTGGACAGGGGGCCTCTACGAGCAGTACTTC. Its amino acids are CASSPWTGGLYEQYF.